Each of the 23 T cell receptor beta chains below was sequenced from the same sample in a study of PD-1 blockade in mismatch repair-deficient tumors. Sequencing was performed with immunoSEQ multiplex PCR; in TCRdb, only in-frame clones are kept and a portion is missing. The table records about 79,000 clones, around 80% of them present only once. The sequencing here drew on peripheral blood, taken 44 weeks after starting pembrolizumab. These receptors originate from an adult with mismatch repair-deficient cancer.

Only a few counts were recorded for this clone. The chain links TRBV5-8 to TRBJ1-2, with 9 bases aligning to TRBD1. The CDR3 runs 13 residues. Germline values: CDR1 SGHTS, CDR2 YDEGEE. CDR3 DNA: TGTGGAGCTGGGACAGGGACGGCCTATGGCTACACCTTC. It is translated as CGAGTGTAYGYTF.

This chain uses TRBV9 with TRBJ2-1; no reliable D call. The CDR3 consists of 13 residues. V shed 0 bases and J shed 6 bases, with 7 bases lying between them. The germline V gene encodes CDR1 SGDLS and CDR2 YYNGEE. CDR3 amino acids: CASSVGGTNEQFF. Written as DNA, the CDR3 is TGTGCCAGCAGCGTAGGTGGTACCAATGAGCAGTTCTTC.

The chain has TRBV6-6 and TRBJ1-1, with D perhaps TRBD1 (5 bases). Trimming left V 7 bases short and J 4 bases short, with 16 bases between. The CDR3 length is 14 residues. Germline V CDR1 and CDR2: MNHNY, SVGAGI (reference sequence). The CDR3 bases are TGTGCCAGCAAAGGATGGGGGGGGATCACTGAAGCTTTCTTT. It is translated as CASKGWGGITEAFF.

The V gene is TRBV11-2, the J gene TRBJ2-3; 7 positions agree with TRBD2. Germline assignment: CDR1 SGHAT and CDR2 FQNNGV. This CDR3 is built from 16 residues. V dropped 4 bases and J dropped 0; count of bases not matched to a gene: 7. The CDR3 DNA reads as TGTGCCAGCAGCTCCTCTAGCGGAAGTAGCACAGATACGCAGTATTTT. Translating it yields CASSSSSGSSTDTQYF. The entire variable domain, with the rest obtained from reference TRBV11-2 and TRBJ2-3, is as follows: EAGVAQSPRYKIIEKRQSVAFWCNPISGHATLYWYQQILGQGPKLLIQFQNNGVVDDSQLPKDRFSAERLKGVDSTLKIQPAKLEDSAVYLCASSSSSGSSTDTQYFGPGTRLTVL.

V gene TRBV6-1 combines with J gene TRBJ1-1, with D possibly TRBD1 on 6 matching bases. Germline CDR1 and CDR2: MNHNS and SASEGT. The CDR3 extends over 13 amino acids. V lost 7 bases and J lost 4, with 13 bases in between. CDR3 DNA: TGTGCCAGCAACAGGGCGCCGGGCACTGAAGCTTTCTTT. It yields the protein CASNRAPGTEAFF.

The chain uses TRBV5-6 and TRBJ1-2; D possibly corresponds to TRBD1 (5 bases). Trimming pared 3 bases from V and 4 bases from J, leaving 13 bases between. In germline, CDR1 is SGHDT, CDR2 YYEEEE. This CDR3 is built from 14 residues. The chain's CDR3 is CASSSLRGVYGYTF. The CDR3 DNA reads TGTGCCAGCAGCTCTTTAAGGGGCGTCTATGGCTACACCTTC.

The CDR3 loop reads CASSALNREREQFF. DNA of the CDR3: TGTGCCAGCAGCGCGCTCAACAGGGAACGGGAGCAGTTCTTC. The V gene is TRBV5-6, the J gene TRBJ2-1; D might be TRBD1 (6 bases). CDR1 is SGHDT and CDR2 is YYEEEE in the germline V gene. This CDR3 contains 14 residues. V lost 4 bases, J lost 10 bases, and 18 bases lay in between.

The table lists this clone with many counts. V usage is TRBV9 and J usage is TRBJ2-2, with D perhaps matching TRBD2 (6 bases). The CDR3 has 14 amino acids. Germline CDR1 SGDLS, CDR2 YYNGEE. V lost 3 bases to trimming and J lost 6 bases, with 12 bases between them. CDR3 loop: CASSAGRDSGELFF. The CDR3 DNA follows: TGTGCCAGCAGCGCCGGCCGGGACTCCGGGGAGCTGTTTTTT.

V gene TRBV6-6 combines with J gene TRBJ2-7, with a weak D call TRBD1 (5 bases). The CDR3 is made up of 13 amino acids. V was shortened by 2 bases and J by 0 bases, with 5 bases between the two germline ends. Per the germline V gene, CDR1 is MNHNY and CDR2 is SVGAGI (reference sequence). In DNA form, the CDR3 reads TGTGCCAGCAGTTACGGACACTCCTACGAGCAGTACTTC. It codes for CASSYGHSYEQYF.

The chain combines TRBV2 with TRBJ2-3; no definite D call. The germline V gene has CDR1 SNHLY and CDR2 FYNNEI. CDR3 length: 12 residues. Deletions cut 4 bases from V and 5 bases from J, with 7 bases between. CDR3 nucleotide sequence: TGTGCCAGCAGTGCTCTAGAAGATACGCAGTATTTT. This sequence encodes CASSALEDTQYF.

This chain's CDR3 is CASSLAGGPHNEQFF. CDR3 in DNA: TGTGCCAGCAGCCTAGCGGGAGGGCCTCACAATGAGCAGTTCTTC. V and J are TRBV9 and TRBJ2-1; TRBD2 matches 12 bases. Germline assignment: CDR1 SGDLS and CDR2 YYNGEE. The CDR3 has 15 amino acids. Trimming cost V 4 bases and J 5 bases; bases outside gene matches: 4.

V gene TRBV30 combines with J gene TRBJ1-1, with no clear D. V lost 2 bases and J lost 0, with 7 bases in between. The CDR3 is made up of 13 amino acids. CDR1 and CDR2 (germline): GTSNPN, SVGIG (reference sequence). The CDR3 sequence is CAWSSRMNTEAFF. CDR3 in DNA: TGTGCCTGGAGTTCCCGGATGAACACTGAAGCTTTCTTT.

The chain links TRBV12-5 to TRBJ2-6; D is uncertain. CDR3 size: 16 residues. Germline V gene lookup returns CDR1 LGHNT and CDR2 FRNRAP. The V gene lost 4 bases and the J gene lost 0 bases, with 10 bases spanning the gap. In DNA, the CDR3 is TGTGCTAGTGGTTCCGGCCCAGTCTCTGGGGCCAACGTCCTGACTTTC. Protein sequence: CASGSGPVSGANVLTF.

The CDR3 is CASSATTSSHEQYF. For the CDR3, the DNA is TGTGCCAGCAGCGCGACGACTAGTTCGCACGAGCAGTACTTC. The rearrangement joins TRBV9 to TRBJ2-7; TRBD2 is a possible D gene (6 bases). Germline-derived CDR1 and CDR2 are SGDLS and YYNGEE. The CDR3 spans 14 residues. Trimming removed 3 bases at V and 5 bases at J, with 15 bases between. The full variable domain, with the rest looked up from reference TRBV9 and TRBJ2-7, is DSGVTQTPKHLITATGQRVTLRCSPRSGDLSVYWYQQSLDQGLQFLIQYYNGEERAKGNILERFSAQQFPDLHSELNLSSLELGDSALYFCASSATTSSHEQYFGPGTRLTVT.

V is TRBV29-1 and J is TRBJ2-2, with 8 nucleotides matching TRBD1. This CDR3 is 15 amino acids long. Germline V gives CDR1 SQVTM, CDR2 ANQGSEA. V shed 1 base and J 4 bases; nucleotides not matched to a gene: 5. The CDR3 loop is CSVEGTGYGTGELFF. Here the CDR3 DNA reads TGCAGCGTTGAAGGGACAGGGTATGGCACCGGGGAGCTGTTTTTT.

This clone occurred a few times. The chain combines TRBV11-2 with TRBJ2-7, with D uncertain. V gave up 0 bases and J gave up 3 bases, with 6 bases separating them. Germline-derived CDR1 and CDR2 are SGHAT and FQNNGV. The CDR3 is made up of 13 amino acids. CDR3 DNA: TGTGCCAGCAGCTTAGACCACAACTACGAGCAGTACTTC. Its translation: CASSLDHNYEQYF.

The rearrangement joins TRBV7-3 to TRBJ1-2; D call uncertain. The CDR3 is 13 residues long. CDR1 SGHTA and CDR2 FQGTGA come from the germline V gene. V lost 4 bases and J lost 9, with 15 bases in between. CDR3 sequence: CASSWERIQRYTF. The CDR3 region has the DNA TGTGCCAGCAGCTGGGAGAGGATTCAGCGCTACACCTTC.

J is TRBJ2-3 and V is TRBV5-1; 12 nucleotides align to TRBD2. CDR1 and CDR2 (germline): SGHRS, YFSETQ. V shed 2 bases and J 0 bases; nucleotides not matched to a gene: 1. The CDR3 contains 16 residues. Here the CDR3 reads CASSFGTSGSTDTQYF. The CDR3 bases are TGCGCCAGCAGCTTCGGGACTAGCGGGAGCACAGATACGCAGTATTTT.

This chain joins TRBV13 and TRBJ2-1; D may be TRBD2 (6 bases). The V end lost 2 bases, the J end lost 8 bases, and 16 bases lay between the germline ends. This CDR3 region has 15 residues. The germline gives CDR1 PRHDT, CDR2 FYEKMQ (reference sequence). CDR3 protein: CASSLTGSGIDEQFF. The CDR3 nucleotides read TGTGCCAGCAGCTTAACCGGGAGCGGAATAGATGAGCAGTTCTTC.

The V and J genes are TRBV4-1 and TRBJ2-5; D is possibly TRBD1 (6 bases). Trimming removed 4 bases from V and 5 bases from J, with 20 bases in between. Looked up from germline, CDR1 is MGHRA and CDR2 is YSYEKL. The CDR3 sequence is 16 residues long. Here the CDR3 DNA reads TGCGCCAGCAGCCCTAGGGGTCAGGGGATGGTTGAGACCCAGTACTTC. Encoded protein: CASSPRGQGMVETQYF.

V gene TRBV6-1 combines with J gene TRBJ1-5; D uncertain. The CDR3 totals 15 residues. Germline V CDR1 and CDR2: MNHNS, SASEGT. With 3 bases removed from V and 3 bases from J, the gap between germline ends came to 12 bases. The CDR3 reads CASSDLRQINQPQHF. CDR3 DNA: TGTGCCAGCAGTGACCTTCGGCAGATCAATCAGCCCCAGCATTTT.

The V and J genes are TRBV19 and TRBJ2-2; D remains unclear. The CDR3 extends over 14 amino acids. The V end was cut by 5 bases, the J end by 0 bases, with 7 bases between. CDR1 and CDR2 (germline): LNHDA, SQIVND (reference sequence). The CDR3, as DNA: TGTGCCAGTAGTCGCCCGTCGAACACCGGGGAGCTGTTTTTT. Translated: CASSRPSNTGELFF. Full variable domain (outside the CDR3, taken from reference TRBV19 and TRBJ2-2): DGGITQSPKYLFRKEGQNVTLSCEQNLNHDAMYWYRQDPGQGLRLIYYSQIVNDFQKGDIAEGYSVSREKKESFPLTVTSAQKNPTAFYLCASSRPSNTGELFFGEGSRLTVL.

J is TRBJ2-1 and V is TRBV9; perhaps TRBD2 as D (6 bases). Trimming stripped 4 bases from V and 3 bases from J, with 11 bases between. The V gene's germline CDR1 is SGDLS and CDR2 YYNGEE. The CDR3 extends over 14 amino acids. The CDR3 loop reads CASSKSSDYNEQFF. DNA of the CDR3: TGTGCCAGCAGCAAGTCTAGCGACTACAATGAGCAGTTCTTC. The complete variable domain, with remaining parts taken from reference TRBV9 and TRBJ2-1, reads DSGVTQTPKHLITATGQRVTLRCSPRSGDLSVYWYQQSLDQGLQFLIQYYNGEERAKGNILERFSAQQFPDLHSELNLSSLELGDSALYFCASSKSSDYNEQFFGPGTRLTVL.